The entry below gives a single TCR beta chain sequence along with its context. What it binds is not known. The data derive from a study of CD4 T cells in relation to SARS-CoV-2 and coronaviruses. The wider study: PBMCs were cultured with antigen for over nine days before TCR beta sequencing. Of the patients, roughly eight were male, 4 female, two Hispanic.

V was clipped by 8 bases and J by 1 base, with 2 bases between them. This CDR3 contains 10 residues. Germline V gives CDR1 MDHEN, CDR2 SYDVKM. TCRdb's table, derived via immunoSEQ multiplex PCR, lists solely in-frame clones and lacks some. The table includes about 43,000 clones, roughly four fifths detected once. Sorted naive or memory CD4+ cells met CEF peptides for 9 to 11 days. This rearrangement joins TRBV28 to TRBJ1-1; D gene unclear. The sequence was collected from an adult with COVID-19. Sequenced input: naive CD4+ T cells from PBMCs, cultured in vitro. Subset meaning: naive CD4+ T cells isolated by negative enrichment. The chain's CDR3 is CASGNTEAFF. CDR3 sequence (DNA): TGTGCCAGCGGGAACACTGAAGCTTTCTTT.